Following are 14 T cell receptor beta chains from one sample sequenced in a study of prognosis after radiotherapy for stage I lung cancer. The genomic DNA TCR beta CDR3 region underwent two rounds of multiplex PCR. Round one of PCR was performed, and it used primers specific to each TRBV and TRBJ gene. Using its own MiXCR run on the multiplex PCR reads, TCRdb lists one record per CDR3 protein. The top ten clones hold approximately 26% of a sample with 30,000 to 40,000 distinct CDR3 sequences, approximately 25% of them seen once. Specimen: PBMCs, collected before or after stereotactic body radiation therapy (not recorded which). Receptors originate from a donor over 45 with non-small cell lung cancer.

Worth noting for this clonotype: One end of the junction fails to match germline, which may point to a read error. The V and J genes are TRBV6-1 and TRBJ2-7, with 12 bases identical to TRBD2. From germline, CDR1 is MNHNS and CDR2 SASEGT. The CDR3 sequence is 17 residues long. CDR3 nucleotide sequence: TGTGCCAGCAGCCGGACCGGACTAGCGGGATGGGACAGCGAGCAGTGCTTC. It codes for CASSRTGLAGWDSEQCF.

This clonotype was counted many times. The rearrangement joins TRBV30 to TRBJ1-2; TRBD1 matches at 8 bases. CDR1 is GTSNPN and CDR2 is SVGIG in the germline V gene (reference sequence). V lost 6 bases to trimming and J lost 3 bases; unmatched junction nucleotides: 3. The length of the CDR3 is 12 residues. This CDR3 reads CACKQGDYGYTF. Here the CDR3 DNA reads TGTGCCTGCAAACAGGGGGACTATGGCTACACCTTC.

In its sample, this clonotype was seen many times. The rearrangement uses TRBV20-1 and TRBJ2-5; TRBD2 matches at 7 bases. Germline V gene sequence: CDR1 DFQATT, CDR2 SNEGSKA (reference sequence). The CDR3 has 15 residues. The V and J ends lost 4 bases and 3 bases, in that order; junction bases with no gene match: 11. CDR3 nucleotides: TGCAGTGCTATTCCCTCAGCGGGACTCGAAGAGACCCAGTACTTC. Its translation is CSAIPSAGLEETQYF.

In its sample, this clonotype was seen many times. The chain carries TRBV19 and TRBJ2-7, with a weak D call TRBD2 (6 bases). Germline CDR1 LNHDA, CDR2 SQIVND (reference sequence). Deletions cut 6 bases from V and 4 bases from J, with 13 bases between. The CDR3 spans 13 residues. Here the CDR3 DNA reads TGTGCCAGTAGAGGCGGGGCCGGATACGAGCAGTACTTC. This codes for CASRGGAGYEQYF.

The chain recombines TRBV7-9 with TRBJ2-2, with D maybe TRBD1 (6 bases). V was clipped by 6 bases and J by 0 bases, with 17 bases between them. Looked up from germline, CDR1 is SEHNR and CDR2 is FQNEAQ (reference sequence). This CDR3 is 17 amino acids long. CDR3 bases: TGTGCCAGCAGAGATATGGTGGGGGCCGCGAACACCGGGGAGCTGTTTTTT. Amino acids: CASRDMVGAANTGELFF.

In nucleotides, the CDR3 is TGTGCCAGCAGTGCCGCAGGGGTTGAGCTGTTTTTT. Amino acids: CASSAAGVELFF. The chain is built from TRBV28 and TRBJ2-2; a weak D match, TRBD1 (6 bases). Trimming pared 5 bases from V and 11 bases from J, leaving 12 bases between. This CDR3 has 12 amino acids. Germline V lookup: CDR1 MDHEN, CDR2 SYDVKM.

A remark on this clonotype: A single base separates this from a much larger clone, so it may be a read error. The genes are TRBV6-2 or TRBV6-3 and TRBJ2-1; D unclear. CDR1 and CDR2 (germline): MNHEY, SVGEGT. The CDR3 is 15 residues long. Trimming pared 7 bases from V and 3 bases from J, leaving 16 bases between. The CDR3 coding sequence is TGTGCCAGCATCAAGAGCCGGGTAATCTACAATGAGCAGTTCTTC. Its protein is CASIKSRVIYNEQFF.

Comments on this clonotype: This likely stems from a read error, as it lies one base from a far larger clone. The chain links TRBV6-2 or TRBV6-3 to TRBJ1-5; perhaps TRBD1 as D (5 bases). The CDR3 is 14 amino acids. CDR1 and CDR2 (germline): MNHEY, SVGEGT. The CDR3 protein is CASSATDSNKPQHF. As DNA, the CDR3 is TGTGCCAGCAGTGCGACAGATAGCAATAAGCCCCAGCATTTT.

Concerning this clonotype itself: The junction does not match germline at one end; this may be a read error. J is TRBJ2-2 and V is TRBV5-1; no clear D gene. Germline V gives CDR1 SGHRS, CDR2 YFSETQ. CDR3 size: 14 residues. CDR3: CASSSWSNTGELFF. CDR3 DNA: TGCGCCAGCAGCTCGTGGTCGAACACCGGTGAGCTGTTTTTT.

This clonotype was detected ten times or more. This chain connects TRBV30 to TRBJ2-5, with a weak D call TRBD1 (7 bases). CDR1 is GTSNPN, CDR2 SVGIG, per germline (reference sequence). The CDR3 runs to 13 residues. V shed 2 bases and J shed 5 bases, with 12 bases lying between them. The chain's CDR3 is CAWSRAGGETQYF. As DNA, the CDR3 is TGTGCCTGGAGTCGGGCAGGGGGGGAGACCCAGTACTTC.

This clonotype appeared many times. The chain combines TRBV29-1 with TRBJ2-1; a possible D gene is TRBD1 (6 bases). V lost 5 bases and J 2 bases, leaving 10 bases between the germline ends. Looked up from germline, CDR1 is SQVTM and CDR2 is ANQGSEA. The CDR3 is 13 residues long. The CDR3 is CSVLGAPYNEQFF. The CDR3, as DNA: TGCAGCGTTCTGGGGGCGCCCTACAATGAGCAGTTCTTC.

Ten or more counts support this clonotype. The rearrangement uses TRBV20-1 and TRBJ2-2; no definite D call. The CDR3 consists of 17 residues. The germline V and J ends were trimmed by 0 bases and 1 base, with 15 bases remaining between them. The germline V gene encodes CDR1 DFQATT and CDR2 SNEGSKA (reference sequence). In DNA form, the CDR3 reads TGCAGTGCTAGAGATCCGAGCCATGGAGTGAACACCGGGGAGCTGTTTTTT. Translation gives CSARDPSHGVNTGELFF.

This clonotype was found many times. The chain joins TRBV18 to TRBJ2-3, with D unresolved. The germline V and J ends were trimmed by 2 bases and 11 bases, with 23 bases remaining between them. CDR1 and CDR2 from the germline V gene are KGHSH and LQKENI. The CDR3 length is 16 residues. The CDR3 coding sequence is TGTGCCAGCTCACCAACCAACTCTGTAATGGGTCAGGTGCAGTATTTT. Translated: CASSPTNSVMGQVQYF.

This clonotype has at least ten counts. The chain combines TRBV28 with TRBJ2-2, with 7 bases lining up with TRBD1. The germline CDR1 and CDR2 sequences are MDHEN and SYDVKM. The CDR3 length is 14 residues. Losses at the gene ends were 9 bases for V and 1 base for J; bases not matched to a gene: 5. The DNA for the CDR3 is TGTGCCAGTAGGACAGGACAGAACACCGGGGAGCTGTTTTTT. Amino acids: CASRTGQNTGELFF.